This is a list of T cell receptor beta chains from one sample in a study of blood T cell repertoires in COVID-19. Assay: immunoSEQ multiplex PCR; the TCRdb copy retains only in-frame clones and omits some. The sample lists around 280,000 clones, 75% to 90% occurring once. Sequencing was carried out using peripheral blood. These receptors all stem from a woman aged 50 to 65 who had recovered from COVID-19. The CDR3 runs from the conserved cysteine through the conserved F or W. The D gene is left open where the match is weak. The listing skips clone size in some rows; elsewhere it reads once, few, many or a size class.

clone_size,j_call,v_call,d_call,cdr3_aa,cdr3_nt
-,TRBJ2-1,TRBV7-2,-,CASSLAGRGLRTHNEQFF,TGTGCCAGCAGCTTAGCGGGACGGGGGTTAAGGACTCACAATGAGCAGTTCTTC
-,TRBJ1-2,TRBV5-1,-,CASSPSGFPSNIYGYTF,TGCGCCAGCAGCCCCTCGGGTTTCCCCTCGAACATCTATGGCTACACCTTC
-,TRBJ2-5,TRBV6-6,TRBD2,CASSPLRTGGGVTQYF,TGTGCCAGCAGTCCACTTCGTACGGGGGGAGGGGTGACCCAGTACTTC
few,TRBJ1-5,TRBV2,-,CASALIGPQHF,TGTGCCAGTGCCCTGATCGGGCCCCAGCATTTT
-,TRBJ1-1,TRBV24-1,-,CATSGPGDNTEAFF,TGTGCCACCAGTGGCCCAGGGGATAACACTGAAGCTTTCTTT
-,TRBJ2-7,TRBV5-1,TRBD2,CASSLLPGLPLGEQYF,TGCGCCAGCAGCCTACTCCCGGGACTACCTCTGGGTGAGCAGTACTTC
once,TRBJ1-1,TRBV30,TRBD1,CAWEGQSNTEAFF,TGTGCCTGGGAGGGACAGTCCAACACTGAAGCTTTCTTT
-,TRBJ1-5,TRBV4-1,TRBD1,CASSQFTSGTGRQPQHF,TGCGCCAGCAGCCAGTTCACCTCCGGGACAGGGCGTCAGCCCCAGCATTTT
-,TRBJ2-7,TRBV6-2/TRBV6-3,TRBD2,CASSSGTSGTYEQYF,TGTGCCAGCAGCTCAGGGACTAGCGGGACTTACGAGCAGTACTTC
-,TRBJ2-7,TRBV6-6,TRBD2,CASSYRTSPNEQYF,TGTGCCAGCAGTTACCGGACTAGCCCCAACGAGCAGTACTTC
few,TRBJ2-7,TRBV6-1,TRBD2,CASSEAAAREYEQYF,TGTGCCAGCAGTGAAGCGGCGGCGCGGGAGTACGAGCAGTACTTC
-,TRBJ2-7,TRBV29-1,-,CSVKTGSYEQYF,TGCAGCGTTAAGACAGGATCCTACGAGCAGTACTTC
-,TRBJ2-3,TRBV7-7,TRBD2,CASSPGGPSSDTQYF,TGTGCTAGCAGCCCGGGAGGGCCGTCGTCAGATACGCAGTATTTT
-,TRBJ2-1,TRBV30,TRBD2,CAWKEGLADNEQFF,TGTGCCTGGAAGGAAGGACTAGCGGACAATGAGCAGTTCTTC
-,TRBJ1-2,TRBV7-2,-,CASSLAAGTSAYGYTF,TGTGCCAGCAGCTTAGCGGCCGGGACTAGCGCGTATGGCTACACCTTC
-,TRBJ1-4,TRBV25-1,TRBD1,CASSEWTGQNEKLFF,TGTGCCAGCAGTGAGTGGACAGGGCAAAATGAAAAACTGTTTTTT
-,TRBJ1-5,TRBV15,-,CATSRDPSINQPQHF,TGTGCCACCAGCAGAGACCCAAGCATCAATCAGCCCCAGCATTTT
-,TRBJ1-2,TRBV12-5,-,CASGLVRSGGYTF,TGTGCTAGTGGTTTGGTACGGTCAGGGGGCTACACCTTC
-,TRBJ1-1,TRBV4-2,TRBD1,CASRTGGEAFF,TGTGCCAGCAGGACAGGGGGTGAAGCTTTCTTT
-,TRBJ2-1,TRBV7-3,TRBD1,CASSFGWGQGSNEQFF,TGTGCCAGCAGCTTTGGTTGGGGACAGGGGTCGAATGAGCAGTTCTTC
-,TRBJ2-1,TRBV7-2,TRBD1,CASSPGDRGLYNEQFF,TGTGCCAGCAGCCCCGGGGACAGGGGACTTTACAATGAGCAGTTCTTC
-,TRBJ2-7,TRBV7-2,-,CASSLGDIVYEQYF,TGTGCCAGCAGCTTAGGGGACATCGTTTACGAGCAGTACTTC